In this sample, the clone carrying this TCR beta chain turned up many times. This specimen comes from a study of T cell repertoires in cytomegalovirus infection. The overall study: From public TCR beta signatures came an indication of both CMV infection and matching HLA type.

TCRdb analysed the reads with MiXCR anew, one entry per CDR3 protein. The sample includes a few hundred thousand distinct CDR3 sequences, over 7.5% of them seen just once. The material sequenced was PBMCs. This clonotype originated in a human donor in good health (CMV status not recorded). Some clones in this sample may be carry-over from other donors' samples.

The DNA for the CDR3 is TGTGCCAGCATCCCCGACAGACTCTCTGGGGCCAACGTCCTGACTTTC. Translating it yields CASIPDRLSGANVLTF. V and J are TRBV7-6 and TRBJ2-6; D is possibly TRBD1 (5 bases). V lost 7 bases and J lost 0, with 13 bases in between. Germline CDR1 and CDR2: SGHVS and FNYEAQ. CDR3 length equals 16 residues.